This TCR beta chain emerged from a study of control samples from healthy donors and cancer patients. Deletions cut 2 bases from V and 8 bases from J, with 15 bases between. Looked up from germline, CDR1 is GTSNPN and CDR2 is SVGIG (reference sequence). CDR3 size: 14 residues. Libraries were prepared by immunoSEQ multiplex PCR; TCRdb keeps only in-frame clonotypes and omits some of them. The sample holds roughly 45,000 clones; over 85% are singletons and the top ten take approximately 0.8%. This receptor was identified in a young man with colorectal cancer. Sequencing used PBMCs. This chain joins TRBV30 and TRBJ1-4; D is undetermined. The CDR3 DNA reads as TGTGCCTGGAGTTTGATCTTGAATGGGGAAAAACTGTTTTTT. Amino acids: CAWSLILNGEKLFF.